This TCR beta chain derives from a study of blood T cells in healthy people across ages. Study-wide context: With template switching, about one barcoded beta molecule was captured per two T cells.

PCR was performed a second time for 7 to 11 cycles using a sample-barcoded 5' primer and a J-beta primer mix. Each CDR3 protein is one row after TCRdb ran MiXCR on the 5' RACE reads. The sample holds hundreds of thousands of distinct CDR3 sequences, around 28% seen once. Germline V gene sequence: CDR1 SGHTA, CDR2 FQGNSA. This CDR3 has 13 residues. V lost 3 bases and J 0 bases, leaving 3 bases between the germline ends. There are many counts of this clonotype. The genes are TRBV7-2 and TRBJ1-5; D ambiguous. This clonotype originated in a woman older than 75 in good health. Specimen: blood. This CDR3 is CASSFGSNQPQHF. The DNA of the CDR3 is TGTGCCAGCAGCTTTGGTAGCAATCAGCCCCAGCATTTT.